The 5 T cell receptor beta chains given below trace back to one sample, sequenced in a study of shared T cell receptors in the human thymus. The data were produced by immunoSEQ multiplex PCR, yet TCRdb's version contains in-frame clones alone and is incomplete. Of almost 550,000 clones in the sample, 78% were seen once. The data were also submitted as part of a second study, on human thymus T cells.

The sequencing input was thymocytes. The receptors originated from a boy younger than two with a congenital heart defect.

The chain has TRBV28 and TRBJ2-7; 8 nucleotides match TRBD2. This CDR3 has 15 amino acids. The trim removed 6 bases at V and 4 bases at J, leaving 11 bases unmatched. Germline CDR1 MDHEN, CDR2 SYDVKM. CDR3: CASSRPPSGPYEQYF. CDR3 coding DNA: TGTGCCAGCAGCCGCCCCCCTAGCGGGCCGTACGAGCAGTACTTC. The full variable domain, completed using reference TRBV28 and TRBJ2-7, is DVKVTQSSRYLVKRTGEKVFLECVQDMDHENMFWYRQDPGLGLRLIYFSYDVKMKEKGDIPEGYSVSREKKERFSLILESASTNQTSMYLCASSRPPSGPYEQYFGPGTRLTVT.

The chain links TRBV9 to TRBJ2-7; TRBD2 agrees at 8 bases. This CDR3 has 15 residues. The ends lost 4 bases at V and 2 bases at J; junction bases unmatched: 8. CDR1 and CDR2 from the germline V gene are SGDLS and YYNGEE. The CDR3 DNA sequence: TGTGCCAGCAGCCTCGGGGGGGCCTTTCCCTACGAGCAGTACTTC. Translation: CASSLGGAFPYEQYF. The entire variable domain, with the rest obtained from reference TRBV9 and TRBJ2-7, is as follows: DSGVTQTPKHLITATGQRVTLRCSPRSGDLSVYWYQQSLDQGLQFLIQYYNGEERAKGNILERFSAQQFPDLHSELNLSSLELGDSALYFCASSLGGAFPYEQYFGPGTRLTVT.

J is TRBJ2-7 and V is TRBV12-5; 7 bases map to TRBD1. The CDR3 length is 15 residues. The trim removed 0 bases at V and 2 bases at J, leaving 4 bases unmatched. Germline V gene lookup returns CDR1 LGHNT and CDR2 FRNRAP. The CDR3 sequence: CASGLVRQGPYEQYF. The CDR3 DNA reads TGTGCTAGTGGTTTGGTCAGACAGGGTCCCTACGAGCAGTACTTC.

The chain joins TRBV27 to TRBJ2-7, with a weak D call TRBD2 (6 bases). Germline CDR1 reads MNHEY; CDR2 reads SMNVEV (reference sequence). CDR3 length: 14 residues. V lost 3 bases, J lost 6 bases, and 15 bases lay in between. DNA for the CDR3: TGTGCCAGCAGTTTTCCGCGGGATGGGAGCGAGCAGTACTTC. It translates to CASSFPRDGSEQYF.

The genes are TRBV4-2 and TRBJ2-7; the match to TRBD1 covers 8 bases. Germline V lookup: CDR1 LGHNA, CDR2 YNFKEQ. Trimming removed 3 bases from V and 9 bases from J; junction bases left unmatched: 19. The CDR3 covers 17 residues. The CDR3: CASSHQIWRQGKSGQYF. CDR3 sequence (DNA): TGTGCCAGCAGCCACCAAATTTGGCGACAGGGGAAAAGTGGGCAGTACTTC.